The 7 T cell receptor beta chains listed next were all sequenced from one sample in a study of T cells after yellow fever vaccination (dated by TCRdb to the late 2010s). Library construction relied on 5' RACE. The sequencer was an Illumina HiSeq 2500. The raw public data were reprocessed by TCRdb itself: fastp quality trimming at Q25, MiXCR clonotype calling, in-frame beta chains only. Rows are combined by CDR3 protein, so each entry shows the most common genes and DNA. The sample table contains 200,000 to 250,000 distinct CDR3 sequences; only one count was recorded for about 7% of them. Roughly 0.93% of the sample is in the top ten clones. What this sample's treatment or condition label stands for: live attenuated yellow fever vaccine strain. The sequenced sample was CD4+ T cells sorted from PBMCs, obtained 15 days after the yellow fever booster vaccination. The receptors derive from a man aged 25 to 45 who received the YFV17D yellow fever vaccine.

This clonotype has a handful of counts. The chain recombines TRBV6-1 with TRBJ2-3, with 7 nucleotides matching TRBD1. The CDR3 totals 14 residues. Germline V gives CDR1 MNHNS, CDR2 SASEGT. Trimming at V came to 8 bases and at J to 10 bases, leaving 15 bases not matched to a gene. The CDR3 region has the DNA TGTGCCAGCCAACAGGGGAGTCTCATTGATCCGCAGTATTTT. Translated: CASQQGSLIDPQYF.

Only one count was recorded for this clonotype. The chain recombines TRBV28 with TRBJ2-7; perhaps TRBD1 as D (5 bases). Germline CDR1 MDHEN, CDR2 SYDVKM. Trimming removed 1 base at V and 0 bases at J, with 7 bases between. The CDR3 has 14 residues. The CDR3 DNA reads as TGTGCCAGCAGTTTATCAGACAGCTCCTACGAGCAGTACTTC. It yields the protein CASSLSDSSYEQYF.

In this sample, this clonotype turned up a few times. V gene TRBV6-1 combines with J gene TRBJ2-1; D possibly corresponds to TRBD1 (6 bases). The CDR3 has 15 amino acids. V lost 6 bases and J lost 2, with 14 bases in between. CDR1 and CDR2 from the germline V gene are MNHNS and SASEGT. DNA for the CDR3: TGTGCCAGCAGGGAAACAGGGAGCCCCTACAATGAGCAGTTCTTC. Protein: CASRETGSPYNEQFF.

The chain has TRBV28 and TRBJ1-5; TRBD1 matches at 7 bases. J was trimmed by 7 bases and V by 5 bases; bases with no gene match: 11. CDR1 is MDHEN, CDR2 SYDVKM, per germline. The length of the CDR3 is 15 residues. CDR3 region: CASSTGTANAQPQHF. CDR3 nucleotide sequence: TGTGCCAGCAGTACCGGGACAGCCAACGCCCAGCCCCAGCATTTT.

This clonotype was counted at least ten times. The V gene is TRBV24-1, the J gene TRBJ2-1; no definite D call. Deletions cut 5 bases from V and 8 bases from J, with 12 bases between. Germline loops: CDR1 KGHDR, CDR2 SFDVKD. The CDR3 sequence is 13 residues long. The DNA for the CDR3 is TGTGCCACCAGTGTTGCGGCGGCTGATGAGCAGTTCTTC. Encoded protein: CATSVAAADEQFF.

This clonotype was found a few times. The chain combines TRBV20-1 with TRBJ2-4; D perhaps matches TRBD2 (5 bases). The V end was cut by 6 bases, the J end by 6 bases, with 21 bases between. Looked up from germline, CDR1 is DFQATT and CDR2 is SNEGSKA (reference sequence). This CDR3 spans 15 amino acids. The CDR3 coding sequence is TGCAGTGCGAGCGGATGGGAAGCCGACGTAAACATTCAGTACTTC. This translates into CSASGWEADVNIQYF.

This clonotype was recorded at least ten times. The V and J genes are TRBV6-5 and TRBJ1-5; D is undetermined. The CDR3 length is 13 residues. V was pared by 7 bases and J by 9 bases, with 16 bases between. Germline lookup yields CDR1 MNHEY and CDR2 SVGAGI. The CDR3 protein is CASTPGGVAPQHF. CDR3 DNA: TGTGCCAGCACCCCGGGTGGTGTCGCGCCCCAGCATTTT.